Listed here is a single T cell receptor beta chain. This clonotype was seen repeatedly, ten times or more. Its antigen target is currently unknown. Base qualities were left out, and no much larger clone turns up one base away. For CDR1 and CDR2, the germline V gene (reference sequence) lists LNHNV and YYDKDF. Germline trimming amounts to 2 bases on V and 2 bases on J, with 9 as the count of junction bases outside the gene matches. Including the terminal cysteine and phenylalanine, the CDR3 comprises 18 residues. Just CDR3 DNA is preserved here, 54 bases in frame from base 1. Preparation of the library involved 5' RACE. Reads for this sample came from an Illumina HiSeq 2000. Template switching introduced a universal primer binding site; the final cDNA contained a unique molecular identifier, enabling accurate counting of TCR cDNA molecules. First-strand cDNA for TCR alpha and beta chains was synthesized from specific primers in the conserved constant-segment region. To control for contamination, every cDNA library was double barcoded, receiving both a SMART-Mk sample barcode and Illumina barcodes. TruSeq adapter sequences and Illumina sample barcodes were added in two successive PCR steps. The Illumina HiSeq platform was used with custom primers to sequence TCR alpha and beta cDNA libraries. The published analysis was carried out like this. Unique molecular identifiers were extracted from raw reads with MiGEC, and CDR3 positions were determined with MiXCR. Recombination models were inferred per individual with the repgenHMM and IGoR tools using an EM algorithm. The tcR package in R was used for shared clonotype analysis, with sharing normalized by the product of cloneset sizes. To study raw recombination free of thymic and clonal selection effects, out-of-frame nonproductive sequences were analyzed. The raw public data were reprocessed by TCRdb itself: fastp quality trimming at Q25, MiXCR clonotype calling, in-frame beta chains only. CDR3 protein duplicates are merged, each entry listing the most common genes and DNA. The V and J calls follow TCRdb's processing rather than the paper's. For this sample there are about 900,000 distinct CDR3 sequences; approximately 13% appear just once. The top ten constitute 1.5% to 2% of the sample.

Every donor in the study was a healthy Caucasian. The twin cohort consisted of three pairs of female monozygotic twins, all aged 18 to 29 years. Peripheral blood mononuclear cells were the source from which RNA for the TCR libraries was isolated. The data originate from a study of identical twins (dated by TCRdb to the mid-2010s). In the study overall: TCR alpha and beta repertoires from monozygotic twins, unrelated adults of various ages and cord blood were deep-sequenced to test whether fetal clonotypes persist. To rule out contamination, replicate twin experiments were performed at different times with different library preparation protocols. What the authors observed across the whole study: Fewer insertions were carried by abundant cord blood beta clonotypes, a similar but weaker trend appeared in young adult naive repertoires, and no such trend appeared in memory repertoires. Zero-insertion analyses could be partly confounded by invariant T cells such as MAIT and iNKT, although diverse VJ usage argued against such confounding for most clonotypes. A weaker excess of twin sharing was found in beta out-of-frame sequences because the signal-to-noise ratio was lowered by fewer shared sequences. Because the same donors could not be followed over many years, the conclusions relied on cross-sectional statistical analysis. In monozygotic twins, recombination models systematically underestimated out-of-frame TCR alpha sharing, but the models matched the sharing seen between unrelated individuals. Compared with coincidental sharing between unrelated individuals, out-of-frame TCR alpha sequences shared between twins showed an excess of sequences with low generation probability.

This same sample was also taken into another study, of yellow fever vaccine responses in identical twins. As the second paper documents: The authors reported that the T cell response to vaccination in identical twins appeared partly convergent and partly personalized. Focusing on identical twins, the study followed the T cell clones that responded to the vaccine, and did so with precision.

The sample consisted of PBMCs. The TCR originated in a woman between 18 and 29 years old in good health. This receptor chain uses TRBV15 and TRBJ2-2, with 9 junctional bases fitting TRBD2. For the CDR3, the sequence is CATSRSPAAGGNTGELFF. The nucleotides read TGTGCCACCAGCAGATCTCCCGCAGCGGGGGGCAACACCGGGGAGCTGTTTTTT.